This is a list of T cell receptor beta chains from one sample in a study of response to subunit inactivated influenza vaccine. TCRdb fed the RT-PCR reads into MiXCR, producing one record per CDR3 protein. The sample has 800,000 or so distinct CDR3 sequences, 21% seen once. The sequencing used PBMCs from blood, collected 5 to 6 days after vaccination. The receptors originated from a man aged 50-60 years who received an inactivated influenza vaccine. Both conserved end residues are part of each CDR3. Fields, in order: clone size, J gene, V gene, D gene, CDR3 DNA, CDR3 protein. A D gene is named only where the DNA matches it firmly. Not all rows give a size; the values are once, few, many and, for expanded clones, a class.

>.|TRBJ2-7|TRBV6-2/TRBV6-3|.
TGTGCCAGCTCCTACTACGACGAGCAGTACTTC
CASSYYDEQYF
>.|TRBJ2-7|TRBV6-2/TRBV6-3|TRBD2
TGTGCCAGCAGTTACTCACCTAGCGGGAAATTCTACGAGCAGTACTTC
CASSYSPSGKFYEQYF
>few|TRBJ2-2|TRBV29-1|.
TGCAGCGCTCGCGGACCAGGAGGGACAGAGAACACCGGGGAGCTGTTTTTT
CSARGPGGTENTGELFF
>few|TRBJ2-1|TRBV24-1|TRBD2
TGTGCCACCAGTGGGGCGGGAGGGTACAATGAGCAGTTCTTC
CATSGAGGYNEQFF
>.|TRBJ1-2|TRBV6-5|.
TGTGCCAGCAGTTCCCCCTACCGAAGAGGCTACACCTTC
CASSSPYRRGYTF
>.|TRBJ2-3|TRBV6-1|TRBD1
TGTGCCAGCAGTGCGTTACAGGGGTGGACAGATACGCAGTATTTT
CASSALQGWTDTQYF
>.|TRBJ2-3|TRBV20-1|TRBD1
TGCAGTGCAAACCGACAGGGCTTGGGTAAAGATACGCAGTATTTT
CSANRQGLGKDTQYF
>.|TRBJ2-7|TRBV11-2|.
TGTGCCAGCAGCCCCGTCGGCGGGTTGACCTACGAGCAGTACTTC
CASSPVGGLTYEQYF
>.|TRBJ1-4|TRBV6-1|.
TGTGCCAGCAGTGATGCGCTTCTAGGAACTAATGAAAAACTGTTTTTT
CASSDALLGTNEKLFF
>once|TRBJ2-7|TRBV9|TRBD2
TGTGCCAGCAGCGTTGGACTAGTGGGAGGCTACGAGCAGTACTTC
CASSVGLVGGYEQYF
>.|TRBJ1-5|TRBV3-1|.
TGTGCCAGCAGCCAGTTCAGGGCCACCAATCAGCCCCAGCATTTT
CASSQFRATNQPQHF
>few|TRBJ2-7|TRBV11-2|.
TGTGCCAGCAGCCGAATCCGGGACCGGGTTGGCGAGCAGTACTTC
CASSRIRDRVGEQYF
>few|TRBJ1-5|TRBV15|.
TGTGCCACCAGCAGAGAACGAGCAGGGAGCAATCAGCCCCAGCATTTT
CATSRERAGSNQPQHF
>few|TRBJ1-2|TRBV20-1|TRBD1
TGCAGTGCGGACCGGGACAGCTATGGCTACACCTTC
CSADRDSYGYTF
>once|TRBJ2-1|TRBV11-2|.
TGTGCCAGCAGCGGGCGGACAGAGTTTTTGTTCTTC
CASSGRTEFLFF
>few|TRBJ2-1|TRBV4-3|.
TGCGCCAGCAGCCAAGAGCGGAGATACAATGAGCAGTTCTTC
CASSQERRYNEQFF
>many|TRBJ1-5|TRBV6-1|.
TGTGCCAGCAGCCCCGGAGGTAGCAATCAGCCCCAGCATTTT
CASSPGGSNQPQHF
>.|TRBJ2-6|TRBV15|TRBD1
TGTGCCACCAGCACGCGACAGGGGACTGGGGCCAACGTCCTGACTTTC
CATSTRQGTGANVLTF
>.|TRBJ2-4|TRBV12-3/TRBV12-4|TRBD1
TGTGCCAGCAGGGGGACAGGAGAAGCCAAAAACATTCAGTACTTC
CASRGTGEAKNIQYF
>.|TRBJ2-2|TRBV4-3|.
TGCGCCAGCAGCCAAGGGGACATCACCGGGGAGCTGTTTTTT
CASSQGDITGELFF
>.|TRBJ1-1|TRBV30|.
TGTGCCTGGATCGACGAAGCACCCCCTATGAACACTGAAGCTTTCTTT
CAWIDEAPPMNTEAFF
>few|TRBJ2-5|TRBV12-3/TRBV12-4|TRBD1
TGTGCCAGCAGACTAAGGACAGGGCTGGGGGAGACCCAGTACTTC
CASRLRTGLGETQYF
>.|TRBJ1-3|TRBV15|.
TGTGCCACCAGCAGAGATCCCTTGACAGCTGGAAACACCATATATTTT
CATSRDPLTAGNTIYF
>many|TRBJ2-7|TRBV20-1|TRBD2
TGCAGTGCTAGAGTGGCTAGCGGGAGCTACGAGCAGTACTTC
CSARVASGSYEQYF
>.|TRBJ2-1|TRBV20-1|.
TGCAGTGCTAGAGCGAGGAGCTCCTACAATGAGCAGTTCTTC
CSARARSSYNEQFF
>few|TRBJ2-5|TRBV5-1|.
TGCGCCAGCAGTGTGCAGCCGTACCAAGAGACCCAGTACTTC
CASSVQPYQETQYF
>.|TRBJ1-3|TRBV29-1|TRBD1
TGCAGCGTTGGTATGACAGGGTCTGGAAACACCATATATTTT
CSVGMTGSGNTIYF
>.|TRBJ2-7|TRBV10-2|TRBD2
TGCGCCACTCTTGGACTAGCGGGGGGATCCTACGAGCAGTACTTC
CATLGLAGGSYEQYF
>.|TRBJ1-2|TRBV10-2|TRBD1
TGCGCCAGCAGTGCACCACAGGGGCTGGGAACGTATGGCTACACCTTC
CASSAPQGLGTYGYTF
>few|TRBJ2-3|TRBV7-2|TRBD1
TGTGCCAGCAGCAGATGGACAGGAGGCACAGATACGCAGTATTTT
CASSRWTGGTDTQYF
>.|TRBJ2-4|TRBV5-1|.
TGCGCCAGCAGCCCTCAGCCAGGATCCAACATTCAGTACTTC
CASSPQPGSNIQYF
>.|TRBJ2-4|TRBV5-1|.
TGCGCCAGCAGCTTGGAGGGCAGGAGGACAAACATTCAGTACTTC
CASSLEGRRTNIQYF
>.|TRBJ2-2|TRBV29-1|.
TGCACGGTGGGGAACACCGGGGAGCTGTTTTTT
CTVGNTGELFF
>.|TRBJ2-5|TRBV4-2|TRBD2
TGTGCCAGCAGCCAAGATGGGGCTAGCGGGGGCCAAGAGACCCAGTACTTC
CASSQDGASGGQETQYF
>few|TRBJ2-1|TRBV28|.
TGTGCCAGCTTCGGGGGAACCTACAATGAGCAGTTCTTC
CASFGGTYNEQFF
>few|TRBJ1-5|TRBV12-3/TRBV12-4|.
TGTGCCAGCAGCCCCAGGGAGGGTAGCAATCAGCCCCAGCATTTT
CASSPREGSNQPQHF
>few|TRBJ2-7|TRBV6-1|.
TGTGCCAGCAGTAGGGACGGGCCTCACTACGAGCAGTACTTC
CASSRDGPHYEQYF
>few|TRBJ2-5|TRBV11-1|.
TGTGCCAGCAGCTTAGCCGGACAGCGGGCGGAGGAGACCCAGTACTTC
CASSLAGQRAEETQYF
>few|TRBJ2-1|TRBV30|.
TGTGCCTGGACCATGTCGGGAGCTTACAATGAGCAGTTCTTC
CAWTMSGAYNEQFF
>few|TRBJ1-5|TRBV4-1|.
TGCGCCAGCAGCCAAGTGGAGGGAAGCAATCAGCCCCAGCATTTT
CASSQVEGSNQPQHF
>many|TRBJ2-7|TRBV20-1|TRBD2
TGCAGTGCTAGAGATTTCTTGGCGGGAGAGGATGACGAGCAGTACTTC
CSARDFLAGEDDEQYF